This T cell receptor (beta chain) emerged from a study of human T cells and chemical hapten exposure. Study summary: In the sensitization step, 2% DPC was placed on 2 cm by 2 cm of upper inner arm skin.

This clonotype was seen many times. The CDR3 is 16 amino acids. Between the trimmed V and J ends, which lost 5 bases and 0 bases, there was a span of 14 bases. The V gene's germline CDR1 is KGHSH and CDR2 LQKENI. The time point: patch test 2, 6 weeks after DPC sensitization. Treatment: therapeutic diphenylcyclopropenone sensitization with weekly scalp DPC. TCRdb redid the calling of the RACE reads with MiXCR, one entry per CDR3 protein. The table has approximately 89,000 distinct CDR3 sequences, 6.5% to 8% seen once. Here the sequenced sample was whole blood, taken in connection with sensitization to the hapten diphenylcyclopropenone (DPC). The chain uses TRBV18 and TRBJ1-5; no reliable D call. The sequence came from a woman in her twenties or thirties with alopecia areata. Some clones in this sample may be carry-over from other donors' samples. The CDR3 DNA is TGTGCCAGCTCAGGAGGCCCTGACTTTAGCAATCAGCCCCAGCATTTT. Protein: CASSGGPDFSNQPQHF.